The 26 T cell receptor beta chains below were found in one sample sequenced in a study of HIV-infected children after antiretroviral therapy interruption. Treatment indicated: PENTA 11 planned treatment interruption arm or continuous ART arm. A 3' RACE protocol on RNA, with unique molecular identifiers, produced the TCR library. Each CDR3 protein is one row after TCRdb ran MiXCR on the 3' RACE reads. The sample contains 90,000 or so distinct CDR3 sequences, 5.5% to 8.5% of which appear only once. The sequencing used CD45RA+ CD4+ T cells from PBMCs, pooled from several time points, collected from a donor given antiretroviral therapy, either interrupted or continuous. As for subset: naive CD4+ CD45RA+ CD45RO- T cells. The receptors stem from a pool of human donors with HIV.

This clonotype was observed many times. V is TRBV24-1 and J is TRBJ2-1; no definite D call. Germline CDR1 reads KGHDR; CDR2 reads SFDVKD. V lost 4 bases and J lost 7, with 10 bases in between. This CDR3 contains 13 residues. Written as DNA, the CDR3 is TGTGCCACCAGTGACCGCCTAGTAAATGAGCAGTTCTTC. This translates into CATSDRLVNEQFF.

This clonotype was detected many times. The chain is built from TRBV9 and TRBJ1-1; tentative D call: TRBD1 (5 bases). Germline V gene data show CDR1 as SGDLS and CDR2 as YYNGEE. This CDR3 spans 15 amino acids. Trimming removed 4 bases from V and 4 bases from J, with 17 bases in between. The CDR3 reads CASSLSGMFGTEAFF. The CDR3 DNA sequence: TGTGCCAGCAGCCTCTCAGGGATGTTTGGCACTGAAGCTTTCTTT.

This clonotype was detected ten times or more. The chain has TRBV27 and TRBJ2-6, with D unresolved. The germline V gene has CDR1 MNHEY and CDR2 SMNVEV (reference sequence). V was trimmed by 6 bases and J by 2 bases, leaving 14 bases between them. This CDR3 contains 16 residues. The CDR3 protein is CASSPSKGAGANVLTF. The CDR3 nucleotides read TGTGCCAGCAGCCCGTCCAAGGGTGCTGGGGCCAACGTCCTGACTTTC.

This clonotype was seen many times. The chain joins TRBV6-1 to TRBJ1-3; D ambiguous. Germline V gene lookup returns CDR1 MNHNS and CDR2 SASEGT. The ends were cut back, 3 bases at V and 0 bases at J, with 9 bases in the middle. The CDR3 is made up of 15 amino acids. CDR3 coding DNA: TGTGCCAGCAGTGAGGGTTGGAACTCTGGAAACACCATATATTTT. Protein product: CASSEGWNSGNTIYF.

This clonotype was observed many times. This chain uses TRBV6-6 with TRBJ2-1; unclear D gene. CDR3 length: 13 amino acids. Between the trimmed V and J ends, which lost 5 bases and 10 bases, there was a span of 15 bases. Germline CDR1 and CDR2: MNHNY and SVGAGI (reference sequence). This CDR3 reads CASSPTPAEEQFF. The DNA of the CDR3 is TGTGCCAGCAGTCCGACCCCGGCGGAAGAGCAGTTCTTC.

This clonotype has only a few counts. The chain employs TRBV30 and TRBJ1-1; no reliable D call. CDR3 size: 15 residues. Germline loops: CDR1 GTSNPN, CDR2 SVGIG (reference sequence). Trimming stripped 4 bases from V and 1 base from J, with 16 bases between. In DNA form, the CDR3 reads TGTGCCTGGACTCTACCGTCCCCGGGGAACACTGAAGCTTTCTTT. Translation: CAWTLPSPGNTEAFF.

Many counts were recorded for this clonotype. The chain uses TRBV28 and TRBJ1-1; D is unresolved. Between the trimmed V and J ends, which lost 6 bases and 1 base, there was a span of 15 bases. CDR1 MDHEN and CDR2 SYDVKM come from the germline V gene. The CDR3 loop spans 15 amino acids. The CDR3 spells CASSPWVGPNTEAFF. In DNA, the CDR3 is TGTGCCAGCAGCCCCTGGGTCGGCCCGAACACTGAAGCTTTCTTT.

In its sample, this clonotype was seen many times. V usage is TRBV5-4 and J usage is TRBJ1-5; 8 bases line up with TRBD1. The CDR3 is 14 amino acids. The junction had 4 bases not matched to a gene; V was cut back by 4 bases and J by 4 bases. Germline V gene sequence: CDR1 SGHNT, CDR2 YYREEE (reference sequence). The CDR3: CASSTDRGNQPQHF. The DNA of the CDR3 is TGTGCCAGCAGCACCGACAGGGGAAATCAGCCCCAGCATTTT.

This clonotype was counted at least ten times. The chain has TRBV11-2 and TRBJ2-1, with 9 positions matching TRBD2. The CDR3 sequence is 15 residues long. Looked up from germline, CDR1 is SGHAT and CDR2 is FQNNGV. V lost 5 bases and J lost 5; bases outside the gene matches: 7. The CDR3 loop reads CASSMFSGSHNEQFF. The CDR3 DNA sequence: TGTGCCAGCAGCATGTTTAGCGGGAGCCACAATGAGCAGTTCTTC. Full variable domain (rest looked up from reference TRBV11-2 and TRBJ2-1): EAGVAQSPRYKIIEKRQSVAFWCNPISGHATLYWYQQILGQGPKLLIQFQNNGVVDDSQLPKDRFSAERLKGVDSTLKIQPAKLEDSAVYLCASSMFSGSHNEQFFGPGTRLTVL.

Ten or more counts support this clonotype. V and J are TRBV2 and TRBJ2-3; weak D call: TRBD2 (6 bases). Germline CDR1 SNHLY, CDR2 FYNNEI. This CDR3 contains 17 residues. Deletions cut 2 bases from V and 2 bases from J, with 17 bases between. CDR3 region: CASSEYLGSGFTDTQYF. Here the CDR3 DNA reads TGTGCCAGCAGTGAATATCTTGGGAGCGGGTTCACAGATACGCAGTATTTT.

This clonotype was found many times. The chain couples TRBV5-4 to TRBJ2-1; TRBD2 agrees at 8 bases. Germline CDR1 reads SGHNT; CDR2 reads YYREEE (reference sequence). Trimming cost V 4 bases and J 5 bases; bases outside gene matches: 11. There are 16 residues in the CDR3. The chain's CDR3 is CASSGGVAGYDNEQFF. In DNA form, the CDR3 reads TGTGCCAGCAGCGGGGGGGTAGCGGGATACGACAATGAGCAGTTCTTC. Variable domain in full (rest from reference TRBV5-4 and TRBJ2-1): ETGVTQSPTHLIKTRGQQVTLRCSSQSGHNTVSWYQQALGQGPQFIFQYYREEENGRGNFPPRFSGLQFPNYSSELNVNALELDDSALYLCASSGGVAGYDNEQFFGPGTRLTVL.

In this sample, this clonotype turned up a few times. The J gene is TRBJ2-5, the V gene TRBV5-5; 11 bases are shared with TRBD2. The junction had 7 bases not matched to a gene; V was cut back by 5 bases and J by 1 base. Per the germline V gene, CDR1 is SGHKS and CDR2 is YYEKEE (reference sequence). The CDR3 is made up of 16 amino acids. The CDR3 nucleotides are TGTGCCAGCAGTCCGGGACTAGCGGCAACCCAAGAGACCCAGTACTTC. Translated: CASSPGLAATQETQYF.

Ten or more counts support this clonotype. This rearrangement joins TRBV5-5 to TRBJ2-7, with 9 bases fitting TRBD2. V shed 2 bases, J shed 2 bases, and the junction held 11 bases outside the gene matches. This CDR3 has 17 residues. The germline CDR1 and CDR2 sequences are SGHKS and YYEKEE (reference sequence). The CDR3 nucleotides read TGTGCCAGCAGCTTATCCCCGGATTCTAGCGGGGCCTACGAGCAGTACTTC. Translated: CASSLSPDSSGAYEQYF.

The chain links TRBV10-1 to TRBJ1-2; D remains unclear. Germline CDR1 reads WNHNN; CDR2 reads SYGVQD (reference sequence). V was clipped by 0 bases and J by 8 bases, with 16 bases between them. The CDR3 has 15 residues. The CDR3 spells CASSESIQRTGGYTF. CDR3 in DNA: TGCGCCAGCAGTGAGTCGATCCAGAGGACGGGGGGCTACACCTTC.

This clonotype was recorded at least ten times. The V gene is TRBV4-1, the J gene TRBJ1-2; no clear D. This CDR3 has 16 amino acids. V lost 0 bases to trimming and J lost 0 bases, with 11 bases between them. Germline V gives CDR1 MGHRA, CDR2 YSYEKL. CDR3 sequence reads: CASSQEHSVPNYGYTF. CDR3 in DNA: TGCGCCAGCAGCCAAGAACATTCGGTCCCTAACTATGGCTACACCTTC.

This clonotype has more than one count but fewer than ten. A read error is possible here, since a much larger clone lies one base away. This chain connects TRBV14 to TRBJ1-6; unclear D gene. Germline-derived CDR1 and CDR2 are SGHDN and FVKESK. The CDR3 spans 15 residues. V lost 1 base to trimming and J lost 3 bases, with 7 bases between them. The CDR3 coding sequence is TGTGCCAGCAGCCAAGTTACTCTCTATAATTCACCCCTCCACTTT. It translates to CASSQVTLYNSPLHF.

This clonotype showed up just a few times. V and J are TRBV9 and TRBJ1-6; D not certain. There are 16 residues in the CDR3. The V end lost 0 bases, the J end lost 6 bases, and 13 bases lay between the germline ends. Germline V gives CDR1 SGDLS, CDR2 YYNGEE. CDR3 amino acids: CASSVATGSSNSPLHF. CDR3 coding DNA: TGTGCCAGCAGCGTAGCTACGGGCAGCTCTAATTCACCCCTCCACTTT. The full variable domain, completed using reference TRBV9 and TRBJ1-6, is DSGVTQTPKHLITATGQRVTLRCSPRSGDLSVYWYQQSLDQGLQFLIQYYNGEERAKGNILERFSAQQFPDLHSELNLSSLELGDSALYFCASSVATGSSNSPLHFGNGTRLTVT.

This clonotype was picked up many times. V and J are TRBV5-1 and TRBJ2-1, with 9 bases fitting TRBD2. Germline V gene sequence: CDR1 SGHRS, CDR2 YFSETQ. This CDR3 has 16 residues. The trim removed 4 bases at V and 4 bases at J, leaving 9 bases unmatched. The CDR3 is CASSPDGTSRYNEQFF. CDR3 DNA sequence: TGCGCCAGCAGCCCGGACGGGACTAGCCGTTACAATGAGCAGTTCTTC. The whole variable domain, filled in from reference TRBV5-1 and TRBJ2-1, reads KAGVTQTPRYLIKTRGQQVTLSCSPISGHRSVSWYQQTPGQGLQFLFEYFSETQRNKGNFPGRFSGRQFSNSRSEMNVSTLELGDSALYLCASSPDGTSRYNEQFFGPGTRLTVL.

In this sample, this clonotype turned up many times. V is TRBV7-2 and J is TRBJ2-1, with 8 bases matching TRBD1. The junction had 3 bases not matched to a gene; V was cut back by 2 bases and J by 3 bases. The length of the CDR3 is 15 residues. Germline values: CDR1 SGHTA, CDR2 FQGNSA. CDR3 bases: TGTGCCAGCAGCTTACAGGGGGCCAACTACAATGAGCAGTTCTTC. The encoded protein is CASSLQGANYNEQFF.

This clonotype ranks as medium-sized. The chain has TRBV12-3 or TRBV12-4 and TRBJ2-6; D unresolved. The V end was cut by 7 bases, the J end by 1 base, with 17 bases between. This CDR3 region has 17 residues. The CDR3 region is CASNSLTVISGANVLTF. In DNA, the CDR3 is TGTGCCAGCAACAGTTTAACCGTTATATCTGGGGCCAACGTCCTGACTTTC.

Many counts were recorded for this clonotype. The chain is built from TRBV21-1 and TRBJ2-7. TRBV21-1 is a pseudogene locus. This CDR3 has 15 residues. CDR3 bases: TGTGCCAGCAGCAAAGAAACTAGGATCTCCTACGAGCAGTACTTC. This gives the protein CASSKETRISYEQYF.

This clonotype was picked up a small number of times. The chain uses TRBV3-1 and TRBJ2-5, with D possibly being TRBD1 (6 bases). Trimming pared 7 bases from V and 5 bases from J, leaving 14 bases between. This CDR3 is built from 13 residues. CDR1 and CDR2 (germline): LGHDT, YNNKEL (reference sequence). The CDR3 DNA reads TGTGCCAGCACCACAACGAGGGGGGAGACCCAGTACTTC. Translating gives CASTTTRGETQYF.

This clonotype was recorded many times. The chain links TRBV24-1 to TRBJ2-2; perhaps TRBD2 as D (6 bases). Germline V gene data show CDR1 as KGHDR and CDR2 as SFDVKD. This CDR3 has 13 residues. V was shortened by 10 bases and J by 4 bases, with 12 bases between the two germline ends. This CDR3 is CATRDFITGELFF. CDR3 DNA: TGTGCCACGAGGGACTTTATCACCGGGGAGCTGTTTTTT.

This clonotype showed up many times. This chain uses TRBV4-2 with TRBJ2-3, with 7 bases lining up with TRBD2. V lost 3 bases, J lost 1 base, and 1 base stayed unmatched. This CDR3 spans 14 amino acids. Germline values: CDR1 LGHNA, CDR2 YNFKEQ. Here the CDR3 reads CASSQAGGTDTQYF. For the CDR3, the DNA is TGTGCCAGCAGCCAGGCGGGGGGCACAGATACGCAGTATTTT.

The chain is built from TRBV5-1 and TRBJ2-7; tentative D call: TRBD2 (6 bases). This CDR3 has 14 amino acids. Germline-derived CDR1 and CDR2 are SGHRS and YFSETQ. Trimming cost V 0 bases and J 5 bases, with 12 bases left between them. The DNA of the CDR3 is TGCGCCAGCAGCTTGGTCAGCGGGTTACACGAGCAGTACTTC. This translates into CASSLVSGLHEQYF.

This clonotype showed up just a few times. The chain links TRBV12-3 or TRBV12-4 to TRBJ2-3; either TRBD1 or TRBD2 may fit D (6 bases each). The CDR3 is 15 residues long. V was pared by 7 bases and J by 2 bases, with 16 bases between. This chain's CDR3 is CASNSAGGTTDTQYF. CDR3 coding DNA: TGTGCCAGCAATTCGGCCGGGGGCACCACAGATACGCAGTATTTT.